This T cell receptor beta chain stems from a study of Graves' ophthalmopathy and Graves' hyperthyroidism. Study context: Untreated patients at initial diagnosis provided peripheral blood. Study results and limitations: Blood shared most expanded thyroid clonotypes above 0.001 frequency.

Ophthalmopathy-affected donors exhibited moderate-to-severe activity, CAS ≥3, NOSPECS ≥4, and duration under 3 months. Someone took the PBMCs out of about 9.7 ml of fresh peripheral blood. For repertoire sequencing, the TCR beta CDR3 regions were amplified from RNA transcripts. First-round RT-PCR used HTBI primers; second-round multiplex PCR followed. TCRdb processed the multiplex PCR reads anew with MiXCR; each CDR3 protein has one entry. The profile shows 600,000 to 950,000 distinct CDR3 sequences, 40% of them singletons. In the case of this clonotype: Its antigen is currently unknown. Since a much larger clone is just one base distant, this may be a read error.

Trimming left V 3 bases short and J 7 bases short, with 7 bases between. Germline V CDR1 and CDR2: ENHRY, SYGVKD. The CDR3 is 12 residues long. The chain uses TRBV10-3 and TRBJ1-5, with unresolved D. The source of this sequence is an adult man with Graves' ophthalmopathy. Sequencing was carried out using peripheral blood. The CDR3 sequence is CAISEVAQPQHF. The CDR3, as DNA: TGTGCCATCAGTGAAGTCGCCCAGCCCCAGCATTTT.